This T cell receptor (beta chain) originates from a study of blood T cell repertoires in COVID-19. Study in general: Sites across the United States, Italy and Spain contributed samples from acute and convalescent COVID-19.

In the authors' methods: Reference gene primer amplification gave estimated nucleated cell counts. The protocol was immunoSEQ multiplex PCR, while the TCRdb copy is restricted to in-frame clones and leaves out a portion. The DNA was the basis for D and trimming; V, J and clone size are from that table. The data hold a few hundred thousand clones, with over 85% observed a single time. Self-reported history from a screening survey and questionnaire set each donor's cohort. Either two negative PCRs, clearance, or symptom resolution qualified Cohort 3 donors as recovered. The length of the CDR3 is 16 residues. The ends were cut back, 6 bases at V and 0 bases at J, with 14 bases in the middle. Germline V gene sequence: CDR1 KGHSH, CDR2 LQKENI.

The sequenced material came from PBMCs or T cells enriched from blood (not recorded which). The sequence derives from a woman in her sixties or seventies who had recovered from COVID-19. V and J are TRBV18 and TRBJ1-4, with a weak D call TRBD1 (6 bases). The CDR3: CASSRRDIATNEKLFF. Here the CDR3 DNA reads TGTGCCAGCTCGCGCCGGGACATTGCAACTAATGAAAAACTGTTTTTT.